This T cell receptor beta chain is from a study of cytomegalovirus exposure and HLA in healthy donors. PCR involved 60 Vbeta and 13 Jbeta primers. Sequencing used immunoSEQ multiplex PCR; TCRdb keeps in-frame clones, though not all of them. The table lists around 120,000 clones, around 82% of them singletons. With respect to this clone: Its specificity is unknown.

Study outcomes and limitations: Association with HLA alleles at 0.05 false discovery rate was found for some 18,000 TCR beta sequences in a later analysis. According to an earlier analysis, most TCR beta V segments yielded productive rearrangements about 87% or about 30% of the time. The study flagged some 170 TCR beta chains as cytomegalovirus-associated.

This CDR3 has 20 amino acids. Germline V gene data show CDR1 as LNHDA and CDR2 as SQIVND (reference sequence). The J segment lost 2 bases and the V segment lost 4 bases, leaving 15 bases of the junction unmatched. This TCR was sampled from a male donor in good health and CMV-seropositive. Sequencing input: PBMCs. The chain couples TRBV19 to TRBJ2-1; 12 bases are shared with TRBD2. The CDR3 bases are TGTGCCAGTAGTAACTCACGACCGGGACTAGCGGGTAGAACCTACAATGAGCAGTTCTTC. It encodes CASSNSRPGLAGRTYNEQFF.